The next 22 T cell receptor beta chains were all read from a single sample in a study of T cell repertoires in cytomegalovirus infection. One entry per CDR3 protein, called by TCRdb with MiXCR from the reads. Among roughly 730,000 distinct CDR3 sequences listed, about 33% were seen once. The antigens of these receptors remain unknown. The sample here was cultured PBMCs, taken from culture after CMV antigen stimulation. Receptors originate from a human donor in good health (CMV status not recorded). Some clones in this sample may be carry-over from other donors' samples.

The DNA for the CDR3 is TGTGCCACCGATCAGGTGGATCACAATGAGCAGTTCTTC. It is translated as CATDQVDHNEQFF. The chain is built from TRBV2 and TRBJ2-1, with D hard to call. The V and J ends lost 10 bases and 5 bases respectively, with 15 bases between them. CDR1 and CDR2 (germline): SNHLY, FYNNEI. The length of the CDR3 is 13 residues.

The V call is TRBV20-1, the J call TRBJ2-2, with 11 bases fitting TRBD2. The V and J ends lost 3 bases and 4 bases, in that order; junction bases with no gene match: 1. This CDR3 contains 14 residues. Germline assignment: CDR1 DFQATT and CDR2 SNEGSKA (reference sequence). The CDR3 DNA follows: TGCAGTGCTAGGACTAGCGGGGCCACCGGGGAGCTGTTTTTT. This sequence encodes CSARTSGATGELFF.

This clonotype was picked up many times. The V and J genes are TRBV7-2 and TRBJ2-2; D is undetermined. Germline CDR1 and CDR2: SGHTA and FQGNSA. V was pared by 1 base and J by 0 bases, with 3 bases between. This CDR3 is 14 amino acids long. The CDR3 reads CASSLVSNTGELFF. The CDR3 DNA sequence: TGTGCCAGCAGCTTAGTGTCGAACACCGGGGAGCTGTTTTTT.

There are many counts of this clonotype. The chain couples TRBV7-9 to TRBJ1-1; D uncertain. The CDR3 is 12 residues long. Deletions cut 5 bases from V and 4 bases from J, with 8 bases between. Germline values: CDR1 SEHNR, CDR2 FQNEAQ (reference sequence). CDR3 nucleotide sequence: TGTGCCAGCAGCCGGCCGGGCACTGAAGCTTTCTTT. Translated: CASSRPGTEAFF.

This rearrangement joins TRBV7-2 to TRBJ2-1; D may match TRBD1 or TRBD2 (5 bases each). V was pared by 6 bases and J by 6 bases, with 15 bases between. CDR3 length equals 14 residues. The germline V gene has CDR1 SGHTA and CDR2 FQGNSA. The CDR3 loop is CASSARPGANEQFF. CDR3 bases: TGTGCCAGCAGTGCCCGACCCGGGGCCAATGAGCAGTTCTTC.

This clonotype has just a few counts. This chain joins TRBV6-6 and TRBJ1-1, with D maybe TRBD1 (5 bases). V was clipped by 6 bases and J by 5 bases, with 22 bases between them. This CDR3 is 16 amino acids long. CDR1 is MNHNY and CDR2 is SVGAGI in the germline V gene (reference sequence). The CDR3 DNA reads as TGTGCCAGCAGGGGACTCGGGGGTCCGGTGGGGACTGAAGCTTTCTTT. As protein: CASRGLGGPVGTEAFF.

This clonotype was recorded a few times. The rearrangement links TRBV19 to TRBJ1-5, with D uncertain. Germline V lookup: CDR1 LNHDA, CDR2 SQIVND (reference sequence). Deletions cut 1 base from V and 5 bases from J, with 6 bases between. This CDR3 comprises 13 residues. The CDR3 loop is CASSIGADQPQHF. DNA for the CDR3: TGTGCCAGTAGTATAGGGGCCGATCAGCCCCAGCATTTT.

This clonotype was detected a few times. The chain employs TRBV7-2 and TRBJ2-1; TRBD2 aligns across 11 bases. J lost 7 bases, V lost 5 bases, and 7 bases had no gene match. Germline values: CDR1 SGHTA, CDR2 FQGNSA. The CDR3 has 15 amino acids. Here the CDR3 DNA reads TGTGCCAGCAGCCAGGGACTAGCGGTAGGGAATGAGCAGTTCTTC. Protein: CASSQGLAVGNEQFF.

The genes are TRBV20-1 and TRBJ1-5; unclear D gene. CDR1 DFQATT and CDR2 SNEGSKA come from the germline V gene (reference sequence). The ends were cut back, 5 bases at V and 3 bases at J, with 11 bases in the middle. The CDR3 is 13 residues long. The CDR3 reads CSAFRVDNQPQHF. DNA for the CDR3: TGCAGTGCTTTCCGGGTCGACAATCAGCCCCAGCATTTT.

V gene TRBV19 combines with J gene TRBJ2-1; no clear D. Deletions cut 5 bases from V and 10 bases from J, with 12 bases between. Per the germline V gene, CDR1 is LNHDA and CDR2 is SQIVND (reference sequence). This CDR3 region has 12 residues. DNA for the CDR3: TGTGCCAGTAGTTTTAACGTCGCCGAGCAGTTCTTC. Translated, it gives CASSFNVAEQFF.

This sequence joins TRBV11-3 and TRBJ2-7; D possibly corresponds to TRBD1 (5 bases). Trimming shortened V by 3 bases and J by 6 bases, and 12 bases separated the two germline ends. This CDR3 has 13 residues. From germline, CDR1 is SGHNT and CDR2 YENEEA. This chain's CDR3 is CASSLSGFGEQYF. Here the CDR3 DNA reads TGTGCCAGCAGCTTGTCAGGGTTCGGCGAGCAGTACTTC.

The V and J genes are TRBV11-2 and TRBJ2-2; D is ambiguous. CDR3 length: 13 residues. The germline gives CDR1 SGHAT, CDR2 FQNNGV. V was cut by 5 bases and J by 1 base, with 5 bases left in between. CDR3 sequence reads: CASSNRNTGELFF. The CDR3 DNA reads as TGTGCCAGCAGCAACAGGAACACCGGGGAGCTGTTTTTT.

This chain uses TRBV7-3 with TRBJ2-1, with D perhaps matching TRBD2 (6 bases). This CDR3 is 12 amino acids long. The germline gives CDR1 SGHTA, CDR2 FQGTGA. V was clipped by 5 bases and J by 10 bases, with 12 bases between them. The CDR3 DNA reads as TGTGCCAGCAGCGGGGGGTATTGGGAGCAGTTCTTC. Encoded protein: CASSGGYWEQFF.

This clonotype was seen only a few times. V usage is TRBV20-1 and J usage is TRBJ2-7, with TRBD1 identical over 7 bases. The V segment lost 5 bases and the J segment 6 bases; nucleotides outside the gene matches: 16. Germline-derived CDR1 and CDR2 are DFQATT and SNEGSKA (reference sequence). CDR3 length equals 15 residues. The CDR3 DNA is TGCAGTGCTCCAAAGGGCACACAGGGGTCTAGCGAGCAGTACTTC. This gives the protein CSAPKGTQGSSEQYF.

The chain employs TRBV11-2 and TRBJ2-3, with D tentatively TRBD2 (5 bases). V lost 5 bases and J 6 bases, leaving 18 bases between the germline ends. The CDR3 is 15 amino acids. In germline, CDR1 is SGHAT, CDR2 FQNNGV. The CDR3 loop is CASSATPMGGDTQYF. The DNA of the CDR3 is TGTGCCAGCAGCGCGACCCCGATGGGCGGGGATACGCAGTATTTT.

V is TRBV12-3 or TRBV12-4 and J is TRBJ2-2; D is uncertain. This CDR3 is built from 13 residues. Between the trimmed V and J ends, which lost 3 bases and 4 bases, there was a span of 6 bases. CDR3 in amino acids: CASSFQLTGELFF. CDR3 bases: TGTGCCAGCAGTTTTCAGCTCACCGGGGAGCTGTTTTTT.

This chain joins TRBV6-1 and TRBJ2-7; the D gene is possibly TRBD1 (6 bases). Deletions cut 5 bases from V and 5 bases from J, with 13 bases between. There are 13 residues in the CDR3. Germline CDR1 and CDR2: MNHNS and SASEGT. Here the CDR3 DNA reads TGTGCCAGCAGTTACGGCCAGGGGAACGAGCAGTACTTC. Amino acid sequence: CASSYGQGNEQYF.

This clonotype was detected a few times. The chain employs TRBV19 and TRBJ2-3, with D possibly TRBD2 on 5 matching bases. The V gene's germline CDR1 is LNHDA and CDR2 SQIVND (reference sequence). The V gene lost 3 bases and the J gene lost 8 bases, with 21 bases spanning the gap. This CDR3 has 16 residues. This CDR3 is CASSIVYRAPGGTQYF. The CDR3 nucleotides are TGTGCCAGTAGTATCGTTTACCGGGCCCCTGGAGGTACGCAGTATTTT.

V and J are TRBV19 and TRBJ1-1; D uncertain. Trimming left V 5 bases short and J 5 bases short, with 12 bases between. Germline V gene lookup returns CDR1 LNHDA and CDR2 SQIVND (reference sequence). The CDR3 has 13 amino acids. The DNA of the CDR3 is TGTGCCAGTAGTTCGGTCAGCCAAACTGAAGCTTTCTTT. Encoded protein: CASSSVSQTEAFF.

The rearrangement uses TRBV6-2 or TRBV6-3 and TRBJ2-1; D unresolved. The CDR3 is made up of 21 amino acids. Trimming stripped 2 bases from V and 0 bases from J, with 26 bases between. Germline values: CDR1 MNHEY, CDR2 SVGEGT. Written as DNA, the CDR3 is TGTGCCAGCAGTTACCCCACCAAAGGCTACTCACCATTTAGCTCCTACAATGAGCAGTTCTTC. Encoded protein: CASSYPTKGYSPFSSYNEQFF.

The chain uses TRBV6-5 and TRBJ2-2, with 8 bases lining up with TRBD2. The V gene's germline CDR1 is MNHEY and CDR2 SVGAGI. J lost 4 bases, V lost 0 bases, and 1 base had no gene match. The CDR3 is 15 residues long. CDR3 bases: TGTGCCAGCAGTTACTCGGCGGGGGGCACCGGGGAGCTGTTTTTT. Translation gives CASSYSAGGTGELFF.

The chain carries TRBV25-1 and TRBJ2-3; D might be TRBD1 or TRBD2, each matching 7 bases. The CDR3 has 16 amino acids. The germline CDR1 and CDR2 sequences are MGHDK and SYGVNS. Trimming took off 5 bases at V and 1 base at J, with 16 bases between the two ends. Here the CDR3 reads CASSPLTGRGTDTQYF. The CDR3 region has the DNA TGTGCCAGCAGTCCCCTGACAGGGAGGGGCACAGATACGCAGTATTTT.